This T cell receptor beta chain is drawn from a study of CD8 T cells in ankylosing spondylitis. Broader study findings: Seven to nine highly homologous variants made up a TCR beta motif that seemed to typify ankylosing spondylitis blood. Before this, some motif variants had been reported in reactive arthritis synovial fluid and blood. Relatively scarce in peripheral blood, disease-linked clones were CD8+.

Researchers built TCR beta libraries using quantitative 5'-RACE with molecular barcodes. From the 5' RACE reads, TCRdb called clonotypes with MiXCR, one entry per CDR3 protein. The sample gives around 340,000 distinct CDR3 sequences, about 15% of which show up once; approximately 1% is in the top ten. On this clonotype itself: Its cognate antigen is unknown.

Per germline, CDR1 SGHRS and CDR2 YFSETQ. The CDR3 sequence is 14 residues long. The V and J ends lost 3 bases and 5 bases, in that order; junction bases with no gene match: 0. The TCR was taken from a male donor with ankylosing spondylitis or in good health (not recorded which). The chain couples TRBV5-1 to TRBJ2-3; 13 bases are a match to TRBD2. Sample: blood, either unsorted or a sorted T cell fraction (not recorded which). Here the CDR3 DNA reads TGCGCCAGCAGCTGGACTAGCGGGAGAGATACGCAGTATTTT. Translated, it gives CASSWTSGRDTQYF.